The clone carrying this T cell receptor (beta chain) appeared once. Antigen: not known. This sample was included in a study of Tregs in tolerant kidney transplant recipients. Findings of the study overall: No direct test of biological reproducibility was done here.

The protocol was immunoSEQ multiplex PCR, while the TCRdb copy is restricted to in-frame clones and leaves out a portion. The table shows more than 60,000 clones, with less than 98% occurring only once. V shed 0 bases, J shed 4 bases, and the junction held 1 base outside the gene matches. The germline V gene encodes CDR1 SGHTS and CDR2 YDEGEE. This CDR3 spans 15 amino acids. Sequencing was performed on CD4+ T cells from blood, taken before the transplant. This rearrangement joins TRBV5-8 to TRBJ2-1; 10 positions agree with TRBD2. The receptor comes from a human donor who received a combined kidney and bone marrow transplant. The CDR3 coding sequence is TGTGCCAGCAGCTTGGGGACTAGCGGATACAATGAGCAGTTCTTC. Amino acid sequence: CASSLGTSGYNEQFF.